This T cell receptor (beta chain) derives from a study of T cell repertoires in cytomegalovirus infection. Study background: It was the public TCR beta signatures that indicated both CMV infection and matching HLA type.

TCRdb reprocessed the reads with MiXCR, giving one entry per CDR3 protein. The table has more than 500,000 distinct CDR3 sequences, 16% seen once. The CDR3 contains 18 residues. Trimming at V came to 5 bases and at J to 0 bases, leaving 9 bases not matched to a gene. CDR1 is MDHEN, CDR2 SYDVKM, per germline. Study results and caveats: Summed frequency of public TCR beta families distinguished CMV carriers with the relevant HLA. Across the ex vivo response, the dominant clonotypes were HLA-C-restricted CMV-specific TCR beta clonotypes.

This clonotype was counted at least ten times. Its target is unknown. The clonotype comes from a human donor in good health (CMV status not recorded). Some clones in this sample may be carry-over from other donors' samples. The rearrangement uses TRBV28 and TRBJ2-3, with TRBD2 matching 12 bases. Sequencing was performed on CD8+ T cells from PBMCs. The CDR3 region has the DNA TGTGCCAGCAGTAAGACTAGCGGGGGCCCGGTTAGCACAGATACGCAGTATTTT. The encoded protein is CASSKTSGGPVSTDTQYF.